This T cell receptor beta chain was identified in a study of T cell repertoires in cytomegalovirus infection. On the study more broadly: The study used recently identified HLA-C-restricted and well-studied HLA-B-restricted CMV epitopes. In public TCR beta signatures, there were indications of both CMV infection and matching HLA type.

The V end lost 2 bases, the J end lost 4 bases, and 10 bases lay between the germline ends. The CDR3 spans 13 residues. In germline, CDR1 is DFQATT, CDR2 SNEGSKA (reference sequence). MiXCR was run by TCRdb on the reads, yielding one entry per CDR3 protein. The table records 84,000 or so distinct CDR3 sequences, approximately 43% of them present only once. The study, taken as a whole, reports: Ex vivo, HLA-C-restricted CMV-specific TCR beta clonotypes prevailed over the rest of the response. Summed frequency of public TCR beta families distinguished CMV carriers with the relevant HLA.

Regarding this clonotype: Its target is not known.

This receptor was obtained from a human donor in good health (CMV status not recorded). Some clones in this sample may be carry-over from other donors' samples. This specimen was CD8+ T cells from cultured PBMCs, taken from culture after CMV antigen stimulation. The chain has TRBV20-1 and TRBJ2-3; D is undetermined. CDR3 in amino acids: CSARSWVADTQYF. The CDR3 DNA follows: TGCAGTGCTAGATCGTGGGTTGCAGATACGCAGTATTTT.